Listed below are T cell receptor beta chains from one sample, sequenced in a study of blood T cells in healthy people across ages. Each CDR3 protein is one row after TCRdb ran MiXCR on the 5' RACE reads. In the table there are over a million distinct CDR3 sequences, approximately 25% of which are singletons. These same data were also listed under a study on T cells of mothers and their children.

The specimen was blood. The receptor source for this set is a girl aged 2-10 years in good health. The CDR3 runs from the conserved cysteine through the conserved F or W. The order of the fields is D gene, V gene, clone size, CDR3 length, J gene, CDR3 protein, CDR3 DNA. D genes are given only for firm matches. The size field is filled for only some rows; it gives once, few, many or a size class.

d_call: TRBD1
v_call: TRBV29-1
clone_size: few
cdr3_length: 12
j_call: TRBJ2-2
cdr3_aa: CSVPRGTGELFF
cdr3_nt: TGCAGCGTACCCAGGGGGACCGGGGAGCTGTTTTTT

d_call: TRBD1
v_call: TRBV15
clone_size: -
cdr3_length: 15
j_call: TRBJ1-6
cdr3_aa: CATSSPGTGDSPLHF
cdr3_nt: TGTGCCACCAGCAGCCCCGGGACAGGGGATTCGCCCCTCCACTTT

d_call: TRBD2
v_call: TRBV20-1
clone_size: few
cdr3_length: 16
j_call: TRBJ2-1
cdr3_aa: CSARDPGLGSYNEQFF
cdr3_nt: TGCAGTGCTAGAGATCCCGGACTAGGATCCTACAATGAGCAGTTCTTC

d_call: -
v_call: TRBV3-1
clone_size: -
cdr3_length: 17
j_call: TRBJ2-7
cdr3_aa: CASSQNPPGSGLYEQYF
cdr3_nt: TGTGCCAGCAGCCAGAACCCCCCTGGTAGCGGACTCTACGAGCAGTACTTC

d_call: -
v_call: TRBV29-1
clone_size: -
cdr3_length: 14
j_call: TRBJ1-3
cdr3_aa: CSVVKTDNRNTIYF
cdr3_nt: TGCAGCGTCGTCAAGACAGATAACCGAAACACCATATATTTT

d_call: -
v_call: TRBV2
clone_size: -
cdr3_length: 15
j_call: TRBJ2-1
cdr3_aa: CASSEGQPSYNEQFF
cdr3_nt: TGTGCCAGCAGTGAAGGCCAGCCTTCCTACAATGAGCAGTTCTTC

d_call: -
v_call: TRBV12-3/TRBV12-4
clone_size: few
cdr3_length: 15
j_call: TRBJ2-5
cdr3_aa: CASPSNLPAQETQYF
cdr3_nt: TGTGCCAGCCCCTCCAATCTGCCAGCCCAAGAGACCCAGTACTTC

d_call: -
v_call: TRBV3-1
clone_size: few
cdr3_length: 14
j_call: TRBJ2-5
cdr3_aa: CASSHGFPQETQYF
cdr3_nt: TGTGCCAGCAGCCATGGGTTCCCTCAAGAGACCCAGTACTTC

d_call: -
v_call: TRBV4-3
clone_size: -
cdr3_length: 15
j_call: TRBJ1-4
cdr3_aa: CASSPGGGGKEKLFF
cdr3_nt: TGCGCCAGCAGCCCCGGGGGAGGGGGTAAGGAAAAACTGTTTTTT

d_call: -
v_call: TRBV7-3
clone_size: -
cdr3_length: 13
j_call: TRBJ2-2
cdr3_aa: CASSLIHTGELFF
cdr3_nt: TGTGCCAGCAGCTTAATACACACCGGGGAGCTGTTTTTT

d_call: -
v_call: TRBV28
clone_size: -
cdr3_length: 16
j_call: TRBJ2-7
cdr3_aa: CASSSLLDADTYEQYF
cdr3_nt: TGTGCCAGCAGTTCCCTCCTTGACGCCGACACCTACGAGCAGTACTTC

d_call: -
v_call: TRBV19
clone_size: few
cdr3_length: 13
j_call: TRBJ2-5
cdr3_aa: CASAGGKQETQYF
cdr3_nt: TGTGCCAGTGCTGGGGGTAAACAAGAGACCCAGTACTTC

d_call: -
v_call: TRBV3-1
clone_size: few
cdr3_length: 15
j_call: TRBJ2-7
cdr3_aa: CASSQDTLRAGEQYF
cdr3_nt: TGTGCCAGCAGCCAAGATACCCTAAGGGCGGGCGAGCAGTACTTC

d_call: TRBD2
v_call: TRBV20-1
clone_size: -
cdr3_length: 13
j_call: TRBJ2-7
cdr3_aa: CSASGGFLYEQYF
cdr3_nt: TGCAGTGCTAGCGGGGGGTTCCTCTACGAGCAGTACTTC

d_call: -
v_call: TRBV16
clone_size: -
cdr3_length: 12
j_call: TRBJ1-5
cdr3_aa: CASSRMQGTQHF
cdr3_nt: TGTGCCAGCAGCCGCATGCAGGGAACCCAGCATTTT

d_call: TRBD1
v_call: TRBV7-9
clone_size: few
cdr3_length: 16
j_call: TRBJ1-6
cdr3_aa: CASSPSRDSTNSPLHF
cdr3_nt: TGTGCCAGCAGCCCCTCCCGGGACAGCACAAATTCACCCCTCCACTTT

d_call: -
v_call: TRBV7-9
clone_size: -
cdr3_length: 11
j_call: TRBJ2-3
cdr3_aa: CASSNLDTQYF
cdr3_nt: TGTGCCAGCAGCAACTTGGATACGCAGTATTTT

d_call: TRBD1
v_call: TRBV12-3/TRBV12-4
clone_size: -
cdr3_length: 16
j_call: TRBJ2-5
cdr3_aa: CASSMGQGNIRETQYF
cdr3_nt: TGTGCCAGCAGTATGGGACAGGGGAACATACGGGAGACCCAGTACTTC

d_call: TRBD2
v_call: TRBV29-1
clone_size: -
cdr3_length: 16
j_call: TRBJ2-7
cdr3_aa: CSAKDRTSGSSYEQYF
cdr3_nt: TGCAGCGCGAAGGACCGGACTAGCGGGTCCTCCTACGAGCAGTACTTC

d_call: -
v_call: TRBV28
clone_size: -
cdr3_length: 15
j_call: TRBJ1-3
cdr3_aa: CASSYPGTLGNTIYF
cdr3_nt: TGTGCCAGCAGTTACCCCGGGACACTAGGAAACACCATATATTTT

d_call: TRBD1
v_call: TRBV12-3/TRBV12-4
clone_size: -
cdr3_length: 15
j_call: TRBJ2-5
cdr3_aa: CASTIQGASEETQYF
cdr3_nt: TGTGCCAGCACCATTCAGGGGGCATCGGAAGAGACCCAGTACTTC

d_call: -
v_call: TRBV11-2
clone_size: -
cdr3_length: 13
j_call: TRBJ1-5
cdr3_aa: CASSLIKGQPQHF
cdr3_nt: TGTGCCAGCAGCTTAATCAAGGGTCAGCCCCAGCATTTT

d_call: -
v_call: TRBV10-2
clone_size: -
cdr3_length: 12
j_call: TRBJ2-5
cdr3_aa: CAGSESGETQYF
cdr3_nt: TGCGCCGGCAGTGAGTCGGGGGAGACCCAGTACTTC

d_call: -
v_call: TRBV28
clone_size: -
cdr3_length: 15
j_call: TRBJ2-7
cdr3_aa: CASSLAGEGTYEQYF
cdr3_nt: TGTGCCAGCAGTTTAGCCGGGGAAGGAACCTACGAGCAGTACTTC

d_call: -
v_call: TRBV7-2
clone_size: -
cdr3_length: 16
j_call: TRBJ2-2
cdr3_aa: CASSFPRNPNTGELFF
cdr3_nt: TGTGCCAGCAGCTTTCCGCGGAATCCGAACACCGGGGAGCTGTTTTTT

d_call: -
v_call: TRBV25-1
clone_size: few
cdr3_length: 16
j_call: TRBJ2-3
cdr3_aa: CASSERSHPNTDTQYF
cdr3_nt: TGTGCCAGCAGTGAAAGGTCCCATCCCAACACAGATACGCAGTATTTT

d_call: -
v_call: TRBV5-5
clone_size: few
cdr3_length: 17
j_call: TRBJ1-5
cdr3_aa: CASSGGVRGGRTDTQHF
cdr3_nt: TGTGCCAGCAGCGGAGGGGTGCGCGGGGGGCGCACAGATACGCAGCATTTT

d_call: -
v_call: TRBV7-9
clone_size: -
cdr3_length: 13
j_call: TRBJ1-1
cdr3_aa: CASSLMGDTEAFF
cdr3_nt: TGTGCCAGCAGCTTAATGGGGGACACTGAAGCTTTCTTT

d_call: TRBD2
v_call: TRBV6-1
clone_size: -
cdr3_length: 18
j_call: TRBJ2-5
cdr3_aa: CASSREGNGLAGEETQYF
cdr3_nt: TGTGCCAGCAGTCGGGAGGGAAATGGACTAGCGGGGGAAGAGACCCAGTACTTC

d_call: -
v_call: TRBV19
clone_size: -
cdr3_length: 12
j_call: TRBJ1-4
cdr3_aa: CASSIRGEKLFF
cdr3_nt: TGTGCCAGTAGTATCCGTGGCGAAAAACTGTTTTTT

d_call: TRBD1
v_call: TRBV29-1
clone_size: -
cdr3_length: 13
j_call: TRBJ1-1
cdr3_aa: CSVELRDRIGAFF
cdr3_nt: TGCAGCGTTGAATTGCGGGACAGGATAGGAGCTTTCTTT

d_call: -
v_call: TRBV29-1
clone_size: -
cdr3_length: 14
j_call: TRBJ2-2
cdr3_aa: CSVTEEHPTGELFF
cdr3_nt: TGCAGCGTTACGGAAGAACACCCGACCGGGGAGCTGTTTTTT

d_call: -
v_call: TRBV29-1
clone_size: few
cdr3_length: 12
j_call: TRBJ2-7
cdr3_aa: CSVSGRGYEQYF
cdr3_nt: TGCAGCGTTAGTGGCAGGGGTTACGAGCAGTACTTC

d_call: -
v_call: TRBV11-1
clone_size: -
cdr3_length: 13
j_call: TRBJ2-4
cdr3_aa: CASSLGEGVLQYF
cdr3_nt: TGTGCCAGCAGCTTAGGAGAGGGTGTCCTTCAGTACTTC

d_call: TRBD1
v_call: TRBV7-9
clone_size: -
cdr3_length: 14
j_call: TRBJ2-7
cdr3_aa: CASRLGQDLYEQYF
cdr3_nt: TGTGCCAGCAGATTAGGACAGGACCTCTACGAGCAGTACTTC

d_call: TRBD2
v_call: TRBV15
clone_size: -
cdr3_length: 14
j_call: TRBJ2-5
cdr3_aa: CATTLPASGETQYF
cdr3_nt: TGTGCCACCACCCTGCCTGCTAGCGGGGAGACCCAGTACTTC

d_call: TRBD1
v_call: TRBV5-1
clone_size: few
cdr3_length: 14
j_call: TRBJ2-7
cdr3_aa: CASSLGTGDHEQYF
cdr3_nt: TGCGCCAGCAGCTTGGGGACAGGGGACCACGAGCAGTACTTC

d_call: -
v_call: TRBV19
clone_size: -
cdr3_length: 13
j_call: TRBJ2-5
cdr3_aa: CASSNSGAETQYF
cdr3_nt: TGTGCCAGTAGTAATTCCGGGGCGGAGACCCAGTACTTC

d_call: -
v_call: TRBV20-1
clone_size: -
cdr3_length: 13
j_call: TRBJ1-2
cdr3_aa: CSANSGGNYGYTF
cdr3_nt: TGCAGTGCTAATAGTGGGGGGAACTATGGCTACACCTTC

d_call: -
v_call: TRBV12-3/TRBV12-4
clone_size: -
cdr3_length: 15
j_call: TRBJ1-4
cdr3_aa: CASSLLGLSNEKLFF
cdr3_nt: TGTGCCAGCAGCTTACTAGGACTGAGCAATGAAAAACTGTTTTTT

d_call: -
v_call: TRBV28
clone_size: -
cdr3_length: 14
j_call: TRBJ2-7
cdr3_aa: CASRPLSRAYEQYF
cdr3_nt: TGTGCCAGCAGGCCATTGTCCAGGGCCTACGAGCAGTACTTC

d_call: -
v_call: TRBV12-3/TRBV12-4
clone_size: -
cdr3_length: 11
j_call: TRBJ2-6
cdr3_aa: CASSGSTVLTF
cdr3_nt: TGTGCCAGCAGTGGATCCACCGTCCTGACTTTC

d_call: -
v_call: TRBV29-1
clone_size: -
cdr3_length: 12
j_call: TRBJ2-3
cdr3_aa: CSVHTLTDTQYF
cdr3_nt: TGCAGCGTGCACACGCTGACAGATACGCAGTATTTT

d_call: -
v_call: TRBV29-1
clone_size: -
cdr3_length: 12
j_call: TRBJ1-1
cdr3_aa: CSATLPNTEAFF
cdr3_nt: TGCAGCGCTACGCTGCCGAACACTGAAGCTTTCTTT

d_call: TRBD1
v_call: TRBV28
clone_size: -
cdr3_length: 13
j_call: TRBJ2-7
cdr3_aa: CASRQGTDYEQYF
cdr3_nt: TGTGCCAGTCGACAGGGGACAGACTACGAGCAGTACTTC

d_call: TRBD1
v_call: TRBV10-3
clone_size: -
cdr3_length: 18
j_call: TRBJ2-5
cdr3_aa: CAISVHALGQASQETQYF
cdr3_nt: TGTGCCATCAGTGTACACGCCCTCGGACAGGCAAGTCAAGAGACCCAGTACTTC

d_call: -
v_call: TRBV29-1
clone_size: -
cdr3_length: 11
j_call: TRBJ1-2
cdr3_aa: CSVELQLGYTF
cdr3_nt: TGCAGCGTTGAGTTACAGCTGGGCTACACCTTC